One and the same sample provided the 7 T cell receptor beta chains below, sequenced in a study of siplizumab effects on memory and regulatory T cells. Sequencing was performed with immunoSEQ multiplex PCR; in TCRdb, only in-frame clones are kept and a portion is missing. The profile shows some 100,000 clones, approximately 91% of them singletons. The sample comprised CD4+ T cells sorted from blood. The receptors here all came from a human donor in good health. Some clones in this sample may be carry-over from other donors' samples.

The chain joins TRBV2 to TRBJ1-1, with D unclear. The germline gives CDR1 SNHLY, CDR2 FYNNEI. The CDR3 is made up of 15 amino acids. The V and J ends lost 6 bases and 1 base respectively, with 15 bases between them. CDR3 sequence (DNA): TGTGCCAGCAGGCCCTTTTGGGAGGGGAACACTGAAGCTTTCTTT. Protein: CASRPFWEGNTEAFF.

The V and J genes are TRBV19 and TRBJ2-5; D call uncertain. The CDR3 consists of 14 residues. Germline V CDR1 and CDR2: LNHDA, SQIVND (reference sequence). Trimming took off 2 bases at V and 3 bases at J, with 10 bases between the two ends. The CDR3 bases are TGTGCCAGTAGTATAAGCTGGAGTAAAGAGACCCAGTACTTC. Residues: CASSISWSKETQYF.

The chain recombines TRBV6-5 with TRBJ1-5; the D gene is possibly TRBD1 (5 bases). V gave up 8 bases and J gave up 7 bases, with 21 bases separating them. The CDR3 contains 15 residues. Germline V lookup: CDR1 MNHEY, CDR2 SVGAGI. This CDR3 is CASRRSYSRGQPQHF. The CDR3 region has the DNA TGTGCCAGCCGTCGCAGTTACTCTCGGGGCCAGCCCCAGCATTTT.

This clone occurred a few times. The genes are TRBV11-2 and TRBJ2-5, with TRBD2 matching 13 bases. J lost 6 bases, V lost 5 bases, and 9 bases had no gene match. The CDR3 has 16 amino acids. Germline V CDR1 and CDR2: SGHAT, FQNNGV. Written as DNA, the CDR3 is TGTGCCAGCAGCCTGGGACTAGCGGGGAAGAATAAGACCCAGTACTTC. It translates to CASSLGLAGKNKTQYF.

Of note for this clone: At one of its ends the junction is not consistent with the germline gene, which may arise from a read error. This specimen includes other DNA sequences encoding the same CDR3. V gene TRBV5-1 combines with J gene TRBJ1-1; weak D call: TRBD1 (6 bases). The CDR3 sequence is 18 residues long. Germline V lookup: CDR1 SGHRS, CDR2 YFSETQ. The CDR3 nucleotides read TGCGCCAGCAGCATTTTAACCGGGACACTCCCCCGGCACACTGAAGCCTTCTTT. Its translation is CASSILTGTLPRHTEAFF. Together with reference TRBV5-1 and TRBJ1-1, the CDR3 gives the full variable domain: KAGVTQTPRYLIKTRGQQVTLSCSPISGHRSVSWYQQTPGQGLQFLFEYFSETQRNKGNFPGRFSGRQFSNSRSEMNVSTLELGDSALYLCASSILTGTLPRHTEAFFGQGTRLTVV.

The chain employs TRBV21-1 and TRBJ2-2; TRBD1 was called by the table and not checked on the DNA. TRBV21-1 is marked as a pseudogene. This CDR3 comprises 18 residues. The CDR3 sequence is CASSKAHRDQFNTGELFF. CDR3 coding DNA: TGTGCCAGCAGCAAAGCGCACAGGGACCAATTCAACACCGGGGAGCTGTTTTTT.

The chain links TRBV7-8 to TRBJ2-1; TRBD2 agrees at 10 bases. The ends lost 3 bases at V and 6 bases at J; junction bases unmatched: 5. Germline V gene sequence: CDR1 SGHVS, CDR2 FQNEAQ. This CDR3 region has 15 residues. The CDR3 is CASSFSGRAINEQFF. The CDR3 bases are TGTGCCAGCAGCTTCAGCGGGAGGGCCATCAATGAGCAGTTCTTC.